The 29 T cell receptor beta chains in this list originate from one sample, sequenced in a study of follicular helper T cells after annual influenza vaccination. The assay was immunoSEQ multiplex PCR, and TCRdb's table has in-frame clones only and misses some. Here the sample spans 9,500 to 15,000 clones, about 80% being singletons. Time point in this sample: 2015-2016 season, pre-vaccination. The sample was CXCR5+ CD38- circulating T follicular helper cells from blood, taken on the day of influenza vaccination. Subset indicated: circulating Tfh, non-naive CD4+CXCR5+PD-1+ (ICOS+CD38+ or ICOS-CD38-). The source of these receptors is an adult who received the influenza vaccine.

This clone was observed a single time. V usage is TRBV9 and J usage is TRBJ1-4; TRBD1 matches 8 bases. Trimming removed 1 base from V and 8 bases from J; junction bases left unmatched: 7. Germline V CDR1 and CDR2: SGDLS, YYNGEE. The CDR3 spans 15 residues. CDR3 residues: CASSVPGTGVEKLFF. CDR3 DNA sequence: TGTGCCAGCAGCGTACCGGGGACAGGCGTGGAAAAACTGTTTTTT.

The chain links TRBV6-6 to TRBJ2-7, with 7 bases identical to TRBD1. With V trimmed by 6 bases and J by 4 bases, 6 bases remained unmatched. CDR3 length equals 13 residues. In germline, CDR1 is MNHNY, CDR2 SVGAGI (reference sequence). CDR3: CASRLRDSYEQYF. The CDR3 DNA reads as TGTGCCAGCAGACTCCGGGACAGTTACGAGCAGTACTTC.

CDR3 residues: CASSLRGAGDTQYF. The CDR3 DNA reads TGCGCCAGCAGCTTGAGAGGGGCGGGAGATACGCAGTATTTT. The rearrangement joins TRBV5-1 to TRBJ2-3; D possibly matches TRBD1 or TRBD2 (5 bases each). The germline CDR1 and CDR2 sequences are SGHRS and YFSETQ. The CDR3 runs to 14 residues. Trimming took off 1 base at V and 5 bases at J, with 11 bases between the two ends.

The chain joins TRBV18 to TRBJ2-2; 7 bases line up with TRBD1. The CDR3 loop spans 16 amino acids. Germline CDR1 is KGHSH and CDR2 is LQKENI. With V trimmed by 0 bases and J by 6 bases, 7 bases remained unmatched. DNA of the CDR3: TGTGCCAGCTCACCACCGAGCAGGGGGAGCGCCGGGGAGCTGTTTTTT. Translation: CASSPPSRGSAGELFF.

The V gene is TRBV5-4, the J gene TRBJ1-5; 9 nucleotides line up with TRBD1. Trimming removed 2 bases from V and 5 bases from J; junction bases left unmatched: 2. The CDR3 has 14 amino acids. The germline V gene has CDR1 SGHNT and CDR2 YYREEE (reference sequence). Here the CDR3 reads CASSLQGADQPQHF. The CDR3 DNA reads TGTGCCAGCAGCTTACAGGGGGCGGATCAGCCCCAGCATTTT.

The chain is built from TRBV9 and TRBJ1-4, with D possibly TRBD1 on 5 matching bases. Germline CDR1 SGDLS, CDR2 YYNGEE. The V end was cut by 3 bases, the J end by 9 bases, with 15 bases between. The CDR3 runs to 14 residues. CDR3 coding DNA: TGTGCCAGCAGCGCCCAGACGACGGGACAAAAACTGTTTTTT. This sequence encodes CASSAQTTGQKLFF.

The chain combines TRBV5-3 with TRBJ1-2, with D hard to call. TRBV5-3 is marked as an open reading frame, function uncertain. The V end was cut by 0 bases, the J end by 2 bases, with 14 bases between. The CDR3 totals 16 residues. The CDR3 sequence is CARSLEVWTLNYGYTF. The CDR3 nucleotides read TGTGCCAGAAGCTTGGAGGTCTGGACGTTAAACTATGGCTACACCTTC.

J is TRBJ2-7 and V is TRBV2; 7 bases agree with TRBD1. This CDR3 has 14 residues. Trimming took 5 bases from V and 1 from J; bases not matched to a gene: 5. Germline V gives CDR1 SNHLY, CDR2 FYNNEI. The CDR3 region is CASSFTGESYEQYF. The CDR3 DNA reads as TGTGCCAGCAGTTTTACAGGGGAGTCCTACGAGCAGTACTTC.

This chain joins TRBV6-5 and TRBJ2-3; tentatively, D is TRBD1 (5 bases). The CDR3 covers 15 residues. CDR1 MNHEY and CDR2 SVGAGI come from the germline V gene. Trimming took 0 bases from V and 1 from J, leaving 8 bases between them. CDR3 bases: TGTGCCAGCAGTTACTCAGGGGCAGGCACAGATACGCAGTATTTT. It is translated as CASSYSGAGTDTQYF.

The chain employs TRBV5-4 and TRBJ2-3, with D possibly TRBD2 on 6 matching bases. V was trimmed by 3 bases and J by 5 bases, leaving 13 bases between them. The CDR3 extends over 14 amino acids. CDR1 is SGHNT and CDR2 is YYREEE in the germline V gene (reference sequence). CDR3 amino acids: CASSSQTAGDTQYF. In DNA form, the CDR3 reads TGTGCCAGCAGCTCCCAAACAGCGGGAGATACGCAGTATTTT. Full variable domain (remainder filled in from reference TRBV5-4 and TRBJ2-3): ETGVTQSPTHLIKTRGQQVTLRCSSQSGHNTVSWYQQALGQGPQFIFQYYREEENGRGNFPPRFSGLQFPNYSSELNVNALELDDSALYLCASSSQTAGDTQYFGPGTRLTVL.

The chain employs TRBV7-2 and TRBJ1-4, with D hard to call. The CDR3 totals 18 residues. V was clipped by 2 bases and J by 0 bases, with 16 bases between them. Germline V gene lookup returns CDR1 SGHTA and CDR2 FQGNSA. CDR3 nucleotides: TGTGCCAGCAGCTTAAGCTACGGGAGAAAGACAACTAATGAAAAACTGTTTTTT. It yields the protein CASSLSYGRKTTNEKLFF.

CDR3 DNA: TGCGCCAGCAGCCGGACTAGCGGGGGGGCCCCGCAGTTCTTC. This gives the protein CASSRTSGGAPQFF. The chain joins TRBV10-2 to TRBJ2-1, with TRBD2 matching 15 bases. This CDR3 contains 14 residues. Germline-derived CDR1 and CDR2 are WSHSY and SAAADI. V trimming: 6 bases; J trimming: 12 bases; junction bases outside the gene matches: 6.

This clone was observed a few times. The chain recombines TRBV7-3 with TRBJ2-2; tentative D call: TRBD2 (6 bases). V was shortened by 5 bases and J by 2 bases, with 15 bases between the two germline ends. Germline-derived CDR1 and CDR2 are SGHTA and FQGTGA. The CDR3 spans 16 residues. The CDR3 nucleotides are TGTGCCAGCAGCCCGCGGGGACCGACTAACACCGGGGAGCTGTTTTTT. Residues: CASSPRGPTNTGELFF.

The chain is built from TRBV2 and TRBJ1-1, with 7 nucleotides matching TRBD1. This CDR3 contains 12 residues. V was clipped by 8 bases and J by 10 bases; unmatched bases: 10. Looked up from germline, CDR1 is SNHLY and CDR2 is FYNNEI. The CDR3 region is CASRDRGLSAFF. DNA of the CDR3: TGTGCCAGCCGGGACAGAGGGTTGTCAGCTTTCTTT. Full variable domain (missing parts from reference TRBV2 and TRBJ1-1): EPEVTQTPSHQVTQMGQEVILRCVPISNHLYFYWYRQILGQKVEFLVSFYNNEISEKSEIFDDQFSVERPDGSNFTLKIRSTKLEDSAMYFCASRDRGLSAFFGQGTRLTVV.

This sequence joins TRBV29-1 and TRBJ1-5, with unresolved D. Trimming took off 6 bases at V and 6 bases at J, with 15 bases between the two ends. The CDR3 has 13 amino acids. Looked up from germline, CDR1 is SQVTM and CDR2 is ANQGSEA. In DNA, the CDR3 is TGCAGCGTGGACGTTGGAGGGAGTCAGCCCCAGCATTTT. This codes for CSVDVGGSQPQHF. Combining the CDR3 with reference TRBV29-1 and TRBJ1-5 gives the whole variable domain SAVISQKPSRDICQRGTSLTIQCQVDSQVTMMFWYRQQPGQSLTLIATANQGSEATYESGFVIDKFPISRPNLTFSTLTVSNMSPEDSSIYLCSVDVGGSQPQHFGDGTRLSIL.

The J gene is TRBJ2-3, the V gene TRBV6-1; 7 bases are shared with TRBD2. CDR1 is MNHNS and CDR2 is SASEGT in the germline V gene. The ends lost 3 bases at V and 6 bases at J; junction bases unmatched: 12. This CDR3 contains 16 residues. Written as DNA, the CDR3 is TGTGCCAGCAGTGACCCGTTGCGGGGGTCCTCGGATACGCAGTATTTT. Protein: CASSDPLRGSSDTQYF.

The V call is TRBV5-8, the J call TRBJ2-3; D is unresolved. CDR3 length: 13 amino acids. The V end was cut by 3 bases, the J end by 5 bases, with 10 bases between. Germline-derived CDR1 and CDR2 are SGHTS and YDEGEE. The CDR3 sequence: CASSSGYEDTQYF. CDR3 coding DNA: TGTGCCAGCAGCTCCGGGTACGAAGATACGCAGTATTTT.

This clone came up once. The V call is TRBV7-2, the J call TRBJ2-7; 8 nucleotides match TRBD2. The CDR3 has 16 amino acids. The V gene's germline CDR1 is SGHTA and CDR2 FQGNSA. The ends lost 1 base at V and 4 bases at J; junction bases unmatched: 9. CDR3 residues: CASSLDLGGGWYEQYF. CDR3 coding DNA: TGTGCCAGCAGCTTAGATCTCGGCGGGGGGTGGTACGAGCAGTACTTC.

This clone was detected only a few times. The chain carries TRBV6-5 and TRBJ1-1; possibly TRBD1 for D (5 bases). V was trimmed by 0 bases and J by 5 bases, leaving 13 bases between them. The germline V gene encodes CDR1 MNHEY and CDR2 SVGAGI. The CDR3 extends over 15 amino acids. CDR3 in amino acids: CASSYSGGGGTEAFF. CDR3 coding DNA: TGTGCCAGCAGTTACTCCGGGGGGGGAGGGACTGAAGCTTTCTTT.

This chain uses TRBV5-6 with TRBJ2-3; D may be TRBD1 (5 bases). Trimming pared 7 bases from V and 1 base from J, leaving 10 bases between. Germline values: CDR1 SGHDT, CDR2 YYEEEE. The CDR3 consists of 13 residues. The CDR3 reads CASHPTGTDTQYF. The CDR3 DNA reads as TGTGCCAGCCATCCGACAGGCACAGATACGCAGTATTTT.

The CDR3 DNA reads TGTGCCAGCAGTATGCACAGGGGGCGCGGGACTGAAGCTTTCTTT. Its protein is CASSMHRGRGTEAFF. This chain uses TRBV6-1 with TRBJ1-1; 9 bases map to TRBD1. This CDR3 is built from 15 residues. J lost 5 bases, V lost 5 bases, and 9 bases had no gene match. Germline V gene lookup returns CDR1 MNHNS and CDR2 SASEGT.

Here the CDR3 reads CASSPEALNQPQHF. For the CDR3, the DNA is TGTGCCAGCTCACCAGAAGCTTTAAATCAGCCCCAGCATTTT. The chain is built from TRBV18 and TRBJ1-5; D unclear. CDR1 KGHSH and CDR2 LQKENI come from the germline V gene. This CDR3 region has 14 residues. V was pared by 2 bases and J by 4 bases, with 9 bases between. The whole variable domain, filled in from reference TRBV18 and TRBJ1-5, reads NAGVMQNPRHLVRRRGQEARLRCSPMKGHSHVYWYRQLPEEGLKFMVYLQKENIIDESGMPKERFSAEFPKEGPSILRIQQVVRGDSAAYFCASSPEALNQPQHFGDGTRLSIL.

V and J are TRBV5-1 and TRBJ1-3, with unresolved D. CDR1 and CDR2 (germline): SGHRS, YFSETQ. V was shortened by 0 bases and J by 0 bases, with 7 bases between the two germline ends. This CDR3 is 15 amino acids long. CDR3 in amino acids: CASSLVGDSGNTIYF. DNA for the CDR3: TGCGCCAGCAGCTTGGTGGGTGACTCTGGAAACACCATATATTTT. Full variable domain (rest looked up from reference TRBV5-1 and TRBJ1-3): KAGVTQTPRYLIKTRGQQVTLSCSPISGHRSVSWYQQTPGQGLQFLFEYFSETQRNKGNFPGRFSGRQFSNSRSEMNVSTLELGDSALYLCASSLVGDSGNTIYFGEGSWLTVV.

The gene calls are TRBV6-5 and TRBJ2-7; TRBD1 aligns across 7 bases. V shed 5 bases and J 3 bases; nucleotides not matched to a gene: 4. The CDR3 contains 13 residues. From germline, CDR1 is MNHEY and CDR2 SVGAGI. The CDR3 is CASSQRQGYEQYF. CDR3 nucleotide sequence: TGTGCCAGCAGTCAAAGACAGGGCTACGAGCAGTACTTC.

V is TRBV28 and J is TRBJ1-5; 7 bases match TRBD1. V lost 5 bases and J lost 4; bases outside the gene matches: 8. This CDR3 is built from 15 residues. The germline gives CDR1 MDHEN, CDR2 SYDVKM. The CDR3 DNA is TGTGCCAGCAGTCCGCCGGGGACAGTGAATCAGCCCCAGCATTTT. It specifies CASSPPGTVNQPQHF.

The CDR3 bases are TGTGCCAGCAGCCAACTAGCGGGGGATTCAGATACGCAGTATTTT. Translating gives CASSQLAGDSDTQYF. The rearrangement links TRBV5-6 to TRBJ2-3; TRBD2 matches at 11 bases. CDR3 length: 15 residues. With V trimmed by 4 bases and J by 4 bases, 5 bases remained unmatched. Germline values: CDR1 SGHDT, CDR2 YYEEEE.

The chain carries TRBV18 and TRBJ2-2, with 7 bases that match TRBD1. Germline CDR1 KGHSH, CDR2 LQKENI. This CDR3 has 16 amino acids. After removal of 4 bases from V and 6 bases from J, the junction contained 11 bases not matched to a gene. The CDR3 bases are TGTGCCAGCTCACACTCCCGGGACAGCAAATCCGGGGAGCTGTTTTTT. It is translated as CASSHSRDSKSGELFF.

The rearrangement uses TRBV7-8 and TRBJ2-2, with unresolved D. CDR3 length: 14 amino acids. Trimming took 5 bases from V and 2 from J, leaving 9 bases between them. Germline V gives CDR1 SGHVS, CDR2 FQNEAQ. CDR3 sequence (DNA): TGTGCCAGCAGCACTGGATCTAACACCGGGGAGCTGTTTTTT. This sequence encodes CASSTGSNTGELFF.

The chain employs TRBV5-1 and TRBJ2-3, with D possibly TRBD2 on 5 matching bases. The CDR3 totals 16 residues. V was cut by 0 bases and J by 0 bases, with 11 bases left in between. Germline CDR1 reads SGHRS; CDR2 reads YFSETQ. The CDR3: CASSLGSERSTDTQYF. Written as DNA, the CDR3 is TGCGCCAGCAGCTTGGGCTCAGAGCGGAGCACAGATACGCAGTATTTT.